This T cell receptor beta chain was profiled in a study of T cells in localized non-small cell lung cancer. From germline, CDR1 is GTSNPN and CDR2 SVGIG (reference sequence). The length of the CDR3 is 12 residues. The junction had 4 bases not matched to a gene; V was cut back by 8 bases and J by 2 bases. Findings of the study overall: When the top 100 tumor clones were examined, a median approximately 60 of them also appeared in the adjacent lung, which was paired and uninvolved.

The table lists this clone with a count of one. Its antigen remains unknown. Assay used: immunoSEQ multiplex PCR; TCRdb lists only in-frame clones, some missing. In the table there are over 2,000 clones, less than 45% of which are singletons. The sequencing used normal lung tissue next to the tumor, collected before any cancer treatment. The clonotype was recovered from a male donor at least 60 years old with stage I lung adenocarcinoma. The rearrangement uses TRBV30 and TRBJ2-7; 9 positions match TRBD1. Here the CDR3 DNA reads TGTGCCGGGACAGGGTCCACCTACGAGCAGTACTTC. Amino acid sequence: CAGTGSTYEQYF. The entire variable domain, with the rest obtained from reference TRBV30 and TRBJ2-7, is as follows: SQTIHQWPATLVQPVGSPLSLECTVEGTSNPNLYWYRQAAGRGLQLLFYSVGIGQISSEVPQNLSASRPQDRQFILSSKKLLLSDSGFYLCAGTGSTYEQYFGPGTRLTVT.